This entry features one TCR beta chain sequence. Its antigen is not identified. The sample originates from a study of cytomegalovirus exposure and HLA in healthy donors. General study results and limits: Rarity characterized most TCR sequences, yet some public TCRs appeared in many donors. The TCR clusters that emerged in the first cohort tended, a later analysis found, to co-occur in the roughly 110 validation repertoires.

J gave up 3 bases and V 2 bases, and 13 bases lay outside the gene matches. This CDR3 has 19 residues. Germline lookup yields CDR1 MNHEY and CDR2 SMNVEV (reference sequence). Generated by immunoSEQ multiplex PCR, the TCRdb table keeps only in-frame clones and is missing some. Of about 58,000 clones listed, around nine tenths are singletons. J is TRBJ2-2 and V is TRBV27, with 9 bases aligning to TRBD2. This clonotype was sampled from a man between 18 and 35 years old in good health and CMV-seronegative. Material: PBMCs. CDR3: CASSLEPPWEREDTGELFF. CDR3 nucleotide sequence: TGTGCCAGCAGTTTAGAGCCACCGTGGGAGCGGGAGGACACCGGGGAGCTGTTTTTT.